These 10 T cell receptor beta chains came from one sample sequenced in a study of T-cell reconstitution after alpha-beta-depleted transplantation in children. Unique molecular identifiers were incorporated when the TCRbeta library was constructed. Via MiXCR, TCRdb re-called the PCR reads, giving one row per CDR3 protein. There are fewer than 1 million distinct CDR3 sequences in the sample; roughly 15% occur only once, and approximately 5% lies in the top ten. The material was PBMCs, mostly from graft donor cells, obtained 360 days after TCRalphabeta/CD19-depleted stem cell transplant. Source of these receptors: a male patient aged 10 to 17 who had a stem cell transplant for acute lymphoblastic leukemia, so the T cells may come from the graft donor.

This rearrangement joins TRBV6-5 to TRBJ2-6; perhaps TRBD1 as D (6 bases). Germline loops: CDR1 MNHEY, CDR2 SVGAGI. The CDR3 has 16 amino acids. Deletions cut 4 bases from V and 2 bases from J, with 12 bases between. CDR3 sequence reads: CASSSTGHAGANVLTF. Written as DNA, the CDR3 is TGTGCCAGCAGTTCCACAGGGCACGCTGGGGCCAACGTCCTGACTTTC.

The chain employs TRBV6-1 and TRBJ2-2, with D possibly being TRBD1 or TRBD2 (6 bases each). Germline loops: CDR1 MNHNS, CDR2 SASEGT. The CDR3 runs 17 residues. Trimming removed 5 bases from V and 0 bases from J, with 16 bases in between. The CDR3 DNA sequence: TGTGCCAGCAGTCCTGATTTGGAGGGGGCGAACACCGGGGAGCTGTTTTTT. Amino acids: CASSPDLEGANTGELFF.

The V gene is TRBV20-1, the J gene TRBJ2-4; D is uncertain. The CDR3 has 13 amino acids. Germline V lookup: CDR1 DFQATT, CDR2 SNEGSKA (reference sequence). This CDR3 reads CGPENLAKNIQYF. Written as DNA, the CDR3 is TGCGGGCCGGAGAATCTAGCCAAAAACATTCAGTACTTC.

This clonotype was counted only a few times. The rearrangement joins TRBV12-3 or TRBV12-4 to TRBJ2-7, with D possibly matching TRBD1 (6 bases). V was pared by 5 bases and J by 6 bases, with 11 bases between. There are 12 residues in the CDR3. In DNA, the CDR3 is TGTGCCAGCAGTCCAAAAGGGGGCGAGCAGTACTTC. It codes for CASSPKGGEQYF.

The rearrangement links TRBV7-8 to TRBJ2-7, with 10 bases that match TRBD2. Trimming cost V 5 bases and J 2 bases; bases outside gene matches: 12. Germline V CDR1 and CDR2: SGHVS, FQNEAQ. The CDR3 extends over 17 amino acids. The CDR3 region is CASSPLGGAGGPYEQYF. CDR3 nucleotide sequence: TGTGCCAGCAGCCCACTAGGGGGAGCGGGAGGGCCCTACGAGCAGTACTTC.

Details on this clonotype: The junction and the germline gene differ at one end; a read error may be behind it. The chain couples TRBV9 to TRBJ2-7, with 7 nucleotides matching TRBD2. This CDR3 comprises 14 residues. Germline V CDR1 and CDR2: SGDLS, YYNGEE. The CDR3 region has the DNA TGTGCCAGCAGCCAGGCGGGAGCCTCCTACCAGCAGTACTTC. Its translation: CASSQAGASYQQYF.

This clonotype was observed a handful of times. The rearrangement uses TRBV6-5 and TRBJ1-5; no definite D call. The length of the CDR3 is 9 residues. Looked up from germline, CDR1 is MNHEY and CDR2 is SVGAGI. V was shortened by 6 bases and J by 15 bases, with 9 bases between the two germline ends. CDR3 nucleotide sequence: TGTGCCAGCAGCCAGGTAGGGCATTTT. Translated, it gives CASSQVGHF.

This clonotype has a handful of counts. CDR3 sequence (DNA): TGCGCCAGCAGCTTGTCCCCCGCCGAGCAGTACTTC. This sequence encodes CASSLSPAEQYF. The gene calls are TRBV5-1 and TRBJ2-7; D gene unclear. The CDR3 runs 12 residues. Germline V lookup: CDR1 SGHRS, CDR2 YFSETQ. The germline V and J ends were trimmed by 1 base and 6 bases, with 8 bases remaining between them. Combining the CDR3 with reference TRBV5-1 and TRBJ2-7 gives the whole variable domain KAGVTQTPRYLIKTRGQQVTLSCSPISGHRSVSWYQQTPGQGLQFLFEYFSETQRNKGNFPGRFSGRQFSNSRSEMNVSTLELGDSALYLCASSLSPAEQYFGPGTRLTVT.

This clonotype was seen at least ten times. The DNA of the CDR3 is TGTGCCACCAGTGTCGGGACAGGCTCGGGGGAGCTGTTTTTT. Translation: CATSVGTGSGELFF. This chain uses TRBV24-1 with TRBJ2-2; 8 positions match TRBD1. Per the germline V gene, CDR1 is KGHDR and CDR2 is SFDVKD. This CDR3 has 14 amino acids. The trim removed 5 bases at V and 8 bases at J, leaving 6 bases unmatched.

This clonotype was found a few times. The gene calls are TRBV5-1 and TRBJ2-3; maybe TRBD1 (6 bases). Germline V CDR1 and CDR2: SGHRS, YFSETQ. CDR3 length: 16 residues. V lost 0 bases, J lost 2 bases, and 13 bases lay in between. The CDR3 here is CASSLGGMGATDTQYF. CDR3 nucleotides: TGCGCCAGCAGCTTGGGAGGGATGGGGGCCACAGATACGCAGTATTTT. Full variable domain (remainder filled in from reference TRBV5-1 and TRBJ2-3): KAGVTQTPRYLIKTRGQQVTLSCSPISGHRSVSWYQQTPGQGLQFLFEYFSETQRNKGNFPGRFSGRQFSNSRSEMNVSTLELGDSALYLCASSLGGMGATDTQYFGPGTRLTVL.